Detailed here is one T cell receptor (beta chain). Antigen unknown. These data originate in a study of response to subunit inactivated influenza vaccine. Study results and caveats: The authors offered the suggestion that each seasonal influenza vaccination recruits few new T cells.

Germline V gene lookup returns CDR1 SGHRS and CDR2 YFSETQ. The CDR3 extends over 17 amino acids. V lost 4 bases to trimming and J lost 0 bases, with 18 bases between them. TCRdb re-called the RT-PCR reads with MiXCR, one entry per CDR3 protein. Here the sample spans 500,000 to 600,000 distinct CDR3 sequences, 13% being singletons. The sample consisted of PBMCs from blood, taken 35 to 45 days after vaccination. The rearrangement links TRBV5-1 to TRBJ2-3; possible D gene TRBD2, 6 bases. The sequence derives from a man aged 50-60 years who received an inactivated influenza vaccine. CDR3 nucleotides: TGCGCCAGCAGCATGGATGGGGGAGGCCCTAGCACAGATACGCAGTATTTT. It encodes CASSMDGGGPSTDTQYF.